Below are 17 T cell receptor beta chains sequenced from a single sample in a study of long-term antiretroviral therapy in people with HIV. Assay version v3.0 of immunoSEQ was used, and it was run at survey level. Libraries were prepared by immunoSEQ multiplex PCR; TCRdb keeps only in-frame clonotypes and omits some of them. The table lists around 21,000 clones, roughly four fifths of them singletons, with 4.5% to 6.5% in the top ten. This specimen consisted of unsorted PBMCs, obtained 0.2 years after starting antiretroviral therapy. The receptors shown here come from a woman aged 30 to 39 with HIV.

This chain joins TRBV19 and TRBJ1-1; D gene unclear. V was cut by 4 bases and J by 1 base, with 10 bases left in between. The germline gives CDR1 LNHDA, CDR2 SQIVND (reference sequence). CDR3 length: 14 residues. In DNA, the CDR3 is TGTGCCAGTAGTACCGCTCTTGGGAACACTGAAGCTTTCTTT. It is translated as CASSTALGNTEAFF. Looking up the rest from reference TRBV19 and TRBJ1-1 gives the full variable domain: DGGITQSPKYLFRKEGQNVTLSCEQNLNHDAMYWYRQDPGQGLRLIYYSQIVNDFQKGDIAEGYSVSREKKESFPLTVTSAQKNPTAFYLCASSTALGNTEAFFGQGTRLTVV.

The sample holds one count of this clone. This rearrangement joins TRBV2 to TRBJ2-5, with 8 bases matching TRBD2. Trimming cost V 4 bases and J 3 bases; bases outside gene matches: 4. The CDR3 length is 14 residues. The germline V gene has CDR1 SNHLY and CDR2 FYNNEI. The DNA of the CDR3 is TGTGCCAGCAGTGGTTGGCGGGGGGAAGAGACCCAGTACTTC. Translating it yields CASSGWRGEETQYF.

The V gene is TRBV4-1, the J gene TRBJ2-1, with D possibly TRBD2 on 5 matching bases. Germline assignment: CDR1 MGHRA and CDR2 YSYEKL. V was cut by 4 bases and J by 9 bases, with 13 bases left in between. This CDR3 contains 13 residues. CDR3 coding DNA: TGCGCCAGCAGCCCGGGGTTTTCGTCTGAGCAGTTCTTC. This codes for CASSPGFSSEQFF.

J is TRBJ2-6 and V is TRBV27; D is possibly TRBD1 (5 bases). V was cut by 3 bases and J by 0 bases, with 6 bases left in between. The germline gives CDR1 MNHEY, CDR2 SMNVEV (reference sequence). The CDR3 is 15 amino acids. CDR3 DNA: TGTGCCAGCAGTTTTGACAGCTCTGGGGCCAACGTCCTGACTTTC. Translating it yields CASSFDSSGANVLTF.

This clone was seen more than once but under ten times. This chain connects TRBV10-2 to TRBJ1-6; no clear D gene. The germline V gene has CDR1 WSHSY and CDR2 SAAADI. CDR3 size: 13 residues. V lost 3 bases, J lost 10 bases, and 10 bases lay in between. The CDR3 here is CASSDPDRSPLHF. DNA of the CDR3: TGCGCCAGCAGTGACCCGGATAGATCACCCCTCCACTTT.

The V call is TRBV7-2, the J call TRBJ1-5, with TRBD1 as a possible D gene (6 bases). The CDR3 spans 14 residues. The V and J ends lost 5 bases and 5 bases respectively, with 13 bases between them. Germline CDR1 is SGHTA and CDR2 is FQGNSA. CDR3 in DNA: TGTGCCAGCAGCCGGAGACAGGCCGATCAGCCCCAGCATTTT. Protein: CASSRRQADQPQHF.

The chain is built from TRBV7-9 and TRBJ1-1; unclear D gene. Germline assignment: CDR1 SEHNR and CDR2 FQNEAQ (reference sequence). V gave up 5 bases and J gave up 1 base, with 8 bases separating them. The CDR3 is 13 residues long. The CDR3 protein is CASSLSRNTEAFF. CDR3 DNA: TGTGCCAGCAGCCTAAGCAGGAACACTGAAGCTTTCTTT.

Only a few counts were recorded for this clone. This chain joins TRBV6-4 and TRBJ2-1; 12 nucleotides match TRBD2. Germline CDR1 MRHNA, CDR2 SNTAGT. This CDR3 contains 16 residues. V lost 3 bases, J lost 7 bases, and 7 bases stayed unmatched. CDR3 sequence: CASSETTSGGPNEQFF. The CDR3 nucleotides are TGTGCCAGCAGTGAAACGACTAGCGGGGGCCCTAATGAGCAGTTCTTC.

The chain employs TRBV10-3 and TRBJ1-1; 9 bases match TRBD1. J gave up 6 bases and V 3 bases, and 2 bases lay outside the gene matches. The CDR3 length is 13 residues. Germline V gene lookup returns CDR1 ENHRY and CDR2 SYGVKD. CDR3 sequence (DNA): TGTGCCATCAGTGATGACAGGGGGGCTGAAGCTTTCTTT. This gives the protein CAISDDRGAEAFF.

The chain has TRBV10-3 and TRBJ1-1, with D unclear. Germline CDR1 ENHRY, CDR2 SYGVKD. The CDR3 has 14 amino acids. The V gene lost 2 bases and the J gene lost 0 bases, with 7 bases spanning the gap. The CDR3 region has the DNA TGTGCCATCAGTGAGGCCGACATGAACACTGAAGCTTTCTTT. Its protein product is CAISEADMNTEAFF.

This clone was detected a few times. The genes are TRBV6-5 and TRBJ1-6; a weak D match, TRBD1 (5 bases). Germline lookup yields CDR1 MNHEY and CDR2 SVGAGI. V lost 7 bases and J lost 9, with 13 bases in between. The CDR3 consists of 13 residues. The chain's CDR3 is CASNGREGSPLHF. The CDR3 DNA reads TGTGCCAGCAACGGCAGGGAAGGTTCACCCCTCCACTTT.

This clone occurred a few times. V and J are TRBV14 and TRBJ1-6; 7 bases align to TRBD1. The ends lost 2 bases at V and 8 bases at J; junction bases unmatched: 6. The germline V gene encodes CDR1 SGHDN and CDR2 FVKESK. CDR3 size: 15 residues. Here the CDR3 DNA reads TGTGCCAGCAGCCAAATGACAGGGTGGGATTCACCCCTCCACTTT. Translation gives CASSQMTGWDSPLHF. Together with reference TRBV14 and TRBJ1-6, the CDR3 gives the full variable domain: EAGVTQFPSHSVIEKGQTVTLRCDPISGHDNLYWYRRVMGKEIKFLLHFVKESKQDESGMPNNRFLAERTGGTYSTLKVQPAELEDSGVYFCASSQMTGWDSPLHFGNGTRLTVT.

This chain uses TRBV30 with TRBJ2-5; 8 nucleotides match TRBD2. CDR3 size: 13 residues. CDR1 GTSNPN and CDR2 SVGIG come from the germline V gene (reference sequence). V shed 2 bases and J 4 bases; nucleotides not matched to a gene: 3. As DNA, the CDR3 is TGTGCCTGGAGTCCGGCGGGAGGAGAGACCCAGTACTTC. Residues: CAWSPAGGETQYF.

The genes are TRBV10-1 and TRBJ1-1; TRBD1 is a possible D gene (5 bases). The CDR3 has 13 amino acids. Per the germline V gene, CDR1 is WNHNN and CDR2 is SYGVQD (reference sequence). V was pared by 2 bases and J by 11 bases, with 15 bases between. The CDR3 DNA sequence: TGCGCCAGCAGTGAGCTCAGGGATGGGACGGCTTTCTTT. Encoded protein: CASSELRDGTAFF.

The chain combines TRBV7-9 with TRBJ1-5, with TRBD1 matching over 8 bases. J gave up 5 bases and V 5 bases, and 8 bases lay outside the gene matches. The CDR3 contains 15 residues. The germline gives CDR1 SEHNR, CDR2 FQNEAQ (reference sequence). As DNA, the CDR3 is TGTGCCAGCAGCGCCCAGACAGGGGCTGATCAGCCCCAGCATTTT. It translates to CASSAQTGADQPQHF.

The chain joins TRBV5-1 to TRBJ2-3; D remains unclear. V lost 2 bases and J lost 2, with 9 bases in between. Looked up from germline, CDR1 is SGHRS and CDR2 is YFSETQ. The CDR3 length is 14 residues. CDR3 loop: CASSLGTITDTQYF. CDR3 sequence (DNA): TGCGCCAGCAGCTTAGGTACTATCACAGATACGCAGTATTTT.

The chain is built from TRBV27 and TRBJ2-1, with 8 positions matching TRBD1. The V segment lost 5 bases and the J segment 8 bases; nucleotides outside the gene matches: 2. There are 12 residues in the CDR3. In germline, CDR1 is MNHEY, CDR2 SMNVEV (reference sequence). CDR3 coding DNA: TGTGCCAGCAGTAAACAGGGGGATGAGCAGTTCTTC. Its protein product is CASSKQGDEQFF.